These 2 T cell receptor beta chains came from one sample sequenced in a study of blood T cell repertoires in COVID-19. Assay used: immunoSEQ multiplex PCR; TCRdb lists only in-frame clones, some missing. The table has approximately 170,000 clones, about 86% seen once. Sequenced input: peripheral blood. The receptors were gathered from a man in his fifties with active or convalescent COVID-19.

This clone was counted between two and nine times. The chain employs TRBV9 and TRBJ1-1; TRBD1 agrees at 7 bases. This CDR3 comprises 16 residues. Germline loops: CDR1 SGDLS, CDR2 YYNGEE. V gave up 0 bases and J gave up 6 bases; unmatched junction bases: 11. The chain's CDR3 is CASSVGQGGRVAEAFF. Written as DNA, the CDR3 is TGTGCCAGCAGCGTAGGGCAGGGGGGCCGGGTGGCTGAAGCTTTCTTT.

This clone was counted a single time. Other DNA sequences in this sample translate to the same CDR3. The rearrangement links TRBV6-2 or TRBV6-3 to TRBJ1-1; no definite D call. V lost 0 bases, J lost 1 base, and 6 bases lay in between. The CDR3 extends over 14 amino acids. Per germline, CDR1 MNHEY and CDR2 SVGEGT. In nucleotides, the CDR3 is TGTGCCAGCAGTTACTCCGGTGGGAACACTGAAGCTTTCTTT. The encoded protein is CASSYSGGNTEAFF.